One and the same sample provided the 20 T cell receptor beta chains below, sequenced in a study of regulatory T cells in long-lasting Graves disease. Time point meaning: newly diagnosed GD, antithyroid drugs for less than 3 months. The TCR library was prepared using RNA isolated from PBMCs. With iRepertoire HTBI primers and Arm-PCR of CDR3 regions, TCR beta libraries were built. One entry per CDR3 protein, called by TCRdb with MiXCR from the multiplex PCR reads. The sample yields about 540,000 distinct CDR3 sequences, approximately 13% seen once. These sequences were also reported in another study, on T cells in Graves' hyperthyroidism and ophthalmopathy.

Sequencing used peripheral blood mononuclear cells (PBMCs), obtained at new diagnosis, from a patient treated with antithyroid drugs. The receptors shown here come from a man in his thirties or forties with Graves disease.

This clonotype was observed at least ten times. This chain joins TRBV9 and TRBJ2-1; D perhaps matches TRBD2 (7 bases). CDR1 SGDLS and CDR2 YYNGEE come from the germline V gene. The CDR3 extends over 12 amino acids. The V and J ends lost 4 bases and 9 bases respectively, with 11 bases between them. CDR3 in amino acids: CASSTGGREQFF. The CDR3, as DNA: TGTGCCAGCAGCACCGGGGGGCGTGAGCAGTTCTTC. The entire variable domain, with the rest obtained from reference TRBV9 and TRBJ2-1, is as follows: DSGVTQTPKHLITATGQRVTLRCSPRSGDLSVYWYQQSLDQGLQFLIQYYNGEERAKGNILERFSAQQFPDLHSELNLSSLELGDSALYFCASSTGGREQFFGPGTRLTVL.

In this sample, this clonotype turned up a few times. This chain connects TRBV7-9 to TRBJ2-1, with D possibly being TRBD2 (5 bases). Trimming took off 3 bases at V and 8 bases at J, with 14 bases between the two ends. The germline gives CDR1 SEHNR, CDR2 FQNEAQ (reference sequence). CDR3 length: 14 amino acids. CDR3 region: CASSFVSSADEQFF. The DNA for the CDR3 is TGTGCCAGCAGCTTCGTTAGTAGCGCCGATGAGCAGTTCTTC.

Many counts were recorded for this clonotype. The chain uses TRBV30 and TRBJ1-5; D gene unclear. The V gene's germline CDR1 is GTSNPN and CDR2 SVGIG (reference sequence). This CDR3 contains 13 residues. The V end lost 0 bases, the J end lost 4 bases, and 7 bases lay between the germline ends. The chain's CDR3 is CAWSVAPNQPQHF. The CDR3 bases are TGTGCCTGGAGTGTAGCCCCAAATCAGCCCCAGCATTTT. Complete variable domain (other parts from reference TRBV30 and TRBJ1-5): SQTIHQWPATLVQPVGSPLSLECTVEGTSNPNLYWYRQAAGRGLQLLFYSVGIGQISSEVPQNLSASRPQDRQFILSSKKLLLSDSGFYLCAWSVAPNQPQHFGDGTRLSIL.

The chain uses TRBV20-1 and TRBJ1-2; D not resolved. V lost 4 bases to trimming and J lost 7 bases, with 10 bases between them. This CDR3 has 11 residues. Germline V CDR1 and CDR2: DFQATT, SNEGSKA (reference sequence). The CDR3: CSATEGTGYTF. CDR3 sequence (DNA): TGCAGTGCTACTGAGGGCACTGGCTACACCTTC.

This clonotype was counted many times. V and J are TRBV6-1 and TRBJ1-2, with D possibly matching TRBD1 (5 bases). Deletions cut 3 bases from V and 5 bases from J, with 13 bases between. Germline V gives CDR1 MNHNS, CDR2 SASEGT. The CDR3 is made up of 14 amino acids. The CDR3 coding sequence is TGTGCCAGCAGTGAGCCAGGGACCCGATATGGCTACACCTTC. This gives the protein CASSEPGTRYGYTF.

The chain carries TRBV24-1 and TRBJ2-3, with D possibly TRBD2 on 6 matching bases. The germline V and J ends were trimmed by 2 bases and 2 bases, with 7 bases remaining between them. The CDR3 covers 14 residues. Germline CDR1 reads KGHDR; CDR2 reads SFDVKD. Written as DNA, the CDR3 is TGTGCCACCAGTGATTCGGGGGTCACAGATACGCAGTATTTT. Its protein is CATSDSGVTDTQYF.

V is TRBV5-1 and J is TRBJ2-7; D uncertain. CDR3 length: 15 residues. Germline V gives CDR1 SGHRS, CDR2 YFSETQ. The V end was cut by 0 bases, the J end by 1 base, with 11 bases between. In DNA form, the CDR3 reads TGCGCCAGCAGCTTGGAGGCGGCACCTTCCTACGAGCAGTACTTC. Its translation is CASSLEAAPSYEQYF.

This clonotype was seen ten or more times. The chain carries TRBV30 and TRBJ2-7; D is perhaps TRBD1 or TRBD2 (5 bases each). Between the trimmed V and J ends, which lost 0 bases and 1 base, there was a span of 10 bases. The germline CDR1 and CDR2 sequences are GTSNPN and SVGIG (reference sequence). The CDR3 has 14 residues. The CDR3 DNA is TGTGCCTGGAGTGTACTGGGGGTATCCTACGAGCAGTACTTC. Translation gives CAWSVLGVSYEQYF.

This sequence joins TRBV27 and TRBJ2-1, with a possible D match to TRBD1 (5 bases). Germline CDR1 MNHEY, CDR2 SMNVEV (reference sequence). V was shortened by 3 bases and J by 9 bases, with 12 bases between the two germline ends. This CDR3 spans 13 amino acids. CDR3: CASSFAPRGEQFF. In DNA, the CDR3 is TGTGCCAGCAGTTTCGCCCCTAGGGGTGAGCAGTTCTTC.

Written as DNA, the CDR3 is TGCGCCAGCAGCTTGGCCAACGGAGGGTACGAGCAGTACTTC. Protein product: CASSLANGGYEQYF. J is TRBJ2-7 and V is TRBV5-1; possibly TRBD2 for D (6 bases). V lost 0 bases to trimming and J lost 4 bases, with 11 bases between them. CDR1 and CDR2 (germline): SGHRS, YFSETQ. This CDR3 is 14 amino acids long.

There are many counts of this clonotype. The CDR3, as DNA: TGTGCCAGCAGTTACTCACCCAGCCCATTGAGGGAGCTGTTTTTT. Its protein product is CASSYSPSPLRELFF. The chain employs TRBV6-5 and TRBJ2-2; D is ambiguous. CDR1 and CDR2 (germline): MNHEY, SVGAGI. V was trimmed by 0 bases and J by 9 bases, leaving 14 bases between them. This CDR3 is 15 amino acids long.

This clonotype appeared many times. The chain joins TRBV30 to TRBJ2-7; unclear D gene. The CDR3 has 12 residues. The germline CDR1 and CDR2 sequences are GTSNPN and SVGIG (reference sequence). The germline V and J ends were trimmed by 2 bases and 6 bases, with 11 bases remaining between them. CDR3: CAWSTRPPEQYF. The CDR3 bases are TGTGCCTGGAGTACCCGCCCCCCCGAGCAGTACTTC.

For this clonotype: Just one base apart from a much larger clone, this may be a read error. No conserved phenylalanine or tryptophan is present at the end of the CDR3, so a read error is the likely explanation. The gene calls are TRBV12-3 or TRBV12-4 and TRBJ2-5; D remains ambiguous. The CDR3 length is 13 residues. Deletions cut 4 bases from V and 5 bases from J, with 11 bases between. The CDR3 loop is CASSSRSFETQYS. As DNA, the CDR3 is TGTGCCAGCAGTTCGAGGAGCTTCGAGACCCAGTACTCC.

This clonotype was detected ten times or more. In DNA, the CDR3 is TGTGCCAGCAGTCTGATAGCGGGAGGGGGCTACAATGAGCAGTTCTTC. Protein product: CASSLIAGGGYNEQFF. V gene TRBV27 combines with J gene TRBJ2-1; TRBD2 agrees at 11 bases. J gave up 3 bases and V 5 bases, and 6 bases lay outside the gene matches. There are 16 residues in the CDR3. Germline CDR1 MNHEY, CDR2 SMNVEV (reference sequence).

The chain employs TRBV19 and TRBJ2-1, with D unclear. This CDR3 is 14 amino acids long. Germline V CDR1 and CDR2: LNHDA, SQIVND (reference sequence). V dropped 8 bases and J dropped 6 bases, with 17 bases sitting between them. CDR3 in DNA: TGTGCCAGTGCTCCCACACTGACGGTCAATGAGCAGTTCTTC. As protein: CASAPTLTVNEQFF.

This clonotype was counted many times. V usage is TRBV5-1 and J usage is TRBJ2-1; D not certain. The germline gives CDR1 SGHRS, CDR2 YFSETQ. Trimming took off 2 bases at V and 2 bases at J, with 11 bases between the two ends. The CDR3 totals 15 residues. For the CDR3, the DNA is TGCGCCAGCAGCTTAGAGATAGCAGCCTACAATGAGCAGTTCTTC. This encodes CASSLEIAAYNEQFF.

Remarks on this clonotype: With a much larger clone just one base away, this may be a read error. The rearrangement uses TRBV5-1 and TRBJ1-3; D is unresolved. V lost 2 bases to trimming and J lost 3 bases, with 18 bases between them. CDR1 and CDR2 (germline): SGHRS, YFSETQ. The CDR3 contains 17 residues. Written as DNA, the CDR3 is TGCGCCAGCAGCTTTACAATCAGCTCGTCCTATGGAAACACCATATATTTT. This codes for CASSFTISSSYGNTIYF.

This clonotype showed up just a few times. The chain combines TRBV20-1 with TRBJ2-1; D is perhaps TRBD2 (5 bases). Trimming took 1 base from V and 0 from J, leaving 16 bases between them. CDR1 is DFQATT and CDR2 is SNEGSKA in the germline V gene (reference sequence). The length of the CDR3 is 17 residues. The CDR3 DNA reads TGCAGTGCTAGAGGCTCCGGCCGCGGGCACTCCTACAATGAGCAGTTCTTC. As protein: CSARGSGRGHSYNEQFF.

This clonotype was counted at least ten times. The gene calls are TRBV30 and TRBJ2-7; D tentatively fits TRBD1 or TRBD2 (5 bases each). The CDR3 runs 13 residues. Trimming removed 4 bases from V and 2 bases from J, with 12 bases in between. From germline, CDR1 is GTSNPN and CDR2 SVGIG (reference sequence). The CDR3 bases are TGTGCCTGGAATGCCGAGGGGACCTACGAGCAGTACTTC. Translating gives CAWNAEGTYEQYF.

This clonotype was picked up many times. The chain combines TRBV12-3 or TRBV12-4 with TRBJ2-5; D ambiguous. The V end was cut by 4 bases, the J end by 1 base, with 13 bases between. The CDR3 runs to 15 residues. The CDR3 protein is CASSSPGQSQETQYF. The CDR3 coding sequence is TGTGCCAGCAGTTCCCCCGGCCAATCCCAAGAGACCCAGTACTTC.